A selection of T cell receptor beta chains follows, all from one sample in a study of blood T cell repertoires in COVID-19. The method was immunoSEQ multiplex PCR; TCRdb's version includes in-frame clones alone and lacks a portion of them. In the table there are about 250,000 clones, 82% of which are singletons. Sequencing input: peripheral blood. The receptors were gathered from a woman of 80 years or more with active or convalescent COVID-19. CDR3s include the opening cysteine and the closing phenylalanine or tryptophan. Fields, in order: D gene, V gene, J gene, clone size, CDR3 protein, CDR3 DNA. D genes are given only for firm matches. Not every row has a clone size; where given, it reads once, few, many or a size class.

>.|TRBV28|TRBJ1-2|.
CASSSASTVAVLSGTSLYGYTF
TGTGCCAGCAGTTCCGCCTCTACCGTAGCAGTTTTATCGGGGACAAGCCTCTATGGCTACACCTTC
>.|TRBV28|TRBJ2-5|once
CASSLAGALGETQYF
TGTGCCAGCAGTTTGGCAGGGGCGTTAGGAGAGACCCAGTACTTC
>TRBD1|TRBV5-1|TRBJ2-7|.
CASSSVRDRERWYEQYF
TGCGCCAGCAGCTCGGTCCGGGACAGGGAGAGGTGGTACGAGCAGTACTTC
>TRBD2|TRBV24-1|TRBJ2-5|.
CATSDPEAGGPETQYF
TGTGCCACCAGTGATCCAGAAGCGGGAGGTCCAGAGACCCAGTACTTC
>TRBD1|TRBV6-4|TRBJ1-1|.
CASRQGAEAFF
TGTGCCAGCAGACAGGGGGCTGAAGCTTTCTTT
>TRBD1|TRBV18|TRBJ1-5|.
CASSEQGFIAVNQPQHF
TGTGCCAGCTCGGAACAGGGGTTCATAGCAGTCAATCAGCCCCAGCATTTT
>TRBD1|TRBV6-5|TRBJ1-3|.
CASRYGTDGNTIYF
TGTGCCAGCAGATACGGGACAGATGGAAACACCATATATTTT
>TRBD1|TRBV5-1|TRBJ2-5|.
CASSIGTAPLQETQYF
TGCGCCAGCAGCATAGGGACAGCTCCTTTGCAAGAGACCCAGTACTTC
>TRBD1|TRBV30|TRBJ1-1|.
CAWRKNRGQASEAFF
TGTGCCTGGAGAAAAAACAGGGGGCAAGCTTCTGAAGCTTTCTTT
>TRBD2|TRBV19|TRBJ2-7|.
CASSMLAAKSSYEQYF
TGTGCCAGTAGTATGCTAGCGGCCAAAAGCTCCTACGAGCAGTACTTC
>.|TRBV10-3|TRBJ1-6|.
CTLRGKTPSSYNSPLHF
TGCACATTGAGAGGTAAAACACCCAGCTCCTATAATTCACCCCTCCACTTT
>TRBD2|TRBV4-1|TRBJ2-1|.
CASSRGTSGAYNEQFF
TGCGCCAGCAGCCGGGGGACTAGCGGGGCCTACAATGAGCAGTTCTTC
>TRBD1|TRBV14|TRBJ2-2|.
CASSQVGTGGTGELFF
TGTGCCAGCAGCCAAGTCGGGACAGGGGGGACCGGGGAGCTGTTTTTT
>.|TRBV7-9|TRBJ1-2|.
CASTSWDTQDYGYTF
TGTGCCAGCACCTCGTGGGACACTCAGGACTATGGCTACACCTTC
>.|TRBV19|TRBJ2-6|.
CASKQDNSGANVLTF
TGTGCCAGTAAGCAAGACAACTCTGGGGCCAACGTCCTGACTTTC
>.|TRBV6-6|TRBJ2-2|.
CASSYSRGGNTGELFF
TGTGCCAGCAGTTACTCCCGGGGTGGGAACACCGGGGAGCTGTTTTTT
>TRBD2|TRBV18|TRBJ2-7|.
CASSPSGGPYEQYF
TGTGCCAGCTCACCATCGGGGGGTCCCTACGAGCAGTACTTC
>TRBD1|TRBV28|TRBJ1-2|.
CASSLGIGQGIYGYTF
TGTGCCAGCAGTTTGGGGATTGGACAGGGGATTTATGGCTACACCTTC
>.|TRBV19|TRBJ2-3|.
CASSWPGSNTQYF
TGTGCCAGTAGTTGGCCAGGTTCGAATACGCAGTATTTT
>.|TRBV4-1|TRBJ2-5|.
CASSQDRSGLKETQYF
TGCGCCAGCAGCCAAGATAGGTCAGGGCTAAAAGAGACCCAGTACTTC
>.|TRBV30|TRBJ2-5|.
CAWSPGLVLSGETQYF
TGTGCCTGGAGTCCGGGTTTAGTGCTGTCCGGGGAGACCCAGTACTTC
>.|TRBV5-6|TRBJ1-5|.
CASSLGSGFSNQPQHF
TGTGCCAGCAGCTTGGGTTCGGGATTTAGCAATCAGCCCCAGCATTTT
>TRBD2|TRBV5-1|TRBJ2-6|.
CASSLTSGRSAGANVLTF
TGCGCCAGCAGCTTGACTAGCGGGAGGTCGGCTGGGGCCAACGTCCTGACTTTC
>TRBD2|TRBV5-1|TRBJ2-1|few
CASRPGLAGGDEQFF
TGCGCCAGCAGACCGGGACTAGCGGGAGGAGATGAGCAGTTCTTC
>.|TRBV5-1|TRBJ1-4|once
CASSLQGVNEKLFF
TGCGCCAGCAGCTTACAGGGAGTTAATGAAAAACTGTTTTTT
>.|TRBV5-4|TRBJ2-3|.
CASSQKGGRDTQYF
TGTGCCAGCAGCCAAAAGGGGGGGAGGGATACGCAGTATTTT
>.|TRBV18|TRBJ2-7|.
CASSPEGGIGEQYF
TGTGCCAGCTCACCGGAGGGTGGTATAGGCGAGCAGTACTTC
>.|TRBV7-2|TRBJ1-1|.
CASSTRTEAFF
TGTGCCAGCAGCACTAGGACTGAAGCTTTCTTT
>TRBD2|TRBV18|TRBJ2-7|.
CASSPKGGSSYEQYF
TGTGCCAGCTCACCAAAGGGCGGGAGCTCCTACGAGCAGTACTTC
>TRBD2|TRBV5-6|TRBJ2-1|.
CASSWGSGSGEQFF
TGTGCCAGCAGCTGGGGTAGCGGGAGTGGTGAGCAGTTCTTC
>.|TRBV18|TRBJ2-5|.
CASSPQGIQETQYF
TGTGCCAGCTCACCACAGGGGATACAAGAGACCCAGTACTTC
>.|TRBV15|TRBJ2-2|.
CATSRDRLNTGELFF
TGTGCCACCAGCAGAGACAGATTGAACACCGGGGAGCTGTTTTTT
>.|TRBV7-9|TRBJ1-6|.
CASSPQGKNNSPLHF
TGTGCCAGCAGTCCTCAGGGGAAGAATAATTCACCCCTCCACTTT
>.|TRBV5-1|TRBJ2-2|once
CASSLDSGNTGELFF
TGCGCCAGCAGCTTGGATTCGGGGAACACCGGGGAGCTGTTTTTT
>.|TRBV5-5|TRBJ2-1|.
CASSSRRVGQFF
TGTGCCAGCAGCTCTCGCAGGGTAGGGCAGTTCTTC
>TRBD1|TRBV6-1|TRBJ1-6|.
CASSVRDRGLLGNSPLHF
TGTGCCAGCAGTGTCAGGGACAGGGGGCTTTTAGGGAATTCACCCCTCCACTTT
>.|TRBV4-2|TRBJ1-2|.
CASSQDLTGPYGYTF
TGTGCCAGCAGCCAAGACCTGACAGGCCCCTATGGCTACACCTTC
>TRBD2|TRBV5-4|TRBJ2-7|.
CASSSKKTSGGSYEQYF
TGTGCCAGCAGCTCGAAGAAGACTAGCGGGGGTTCCTACGAGCAGTACTTC
>TRBD1|TRBV27|TRBJ1-4|.
CASSLSDRGPDHEKLFF
TGTGCCAGCAGTTTATCCGACAGGGGGCCCGATCACGAAAAACTGTTTTTT
>TRBD2|TRBV4-1|TRBJ2-2|.
CASSPPPTSGGNTGELFF
TGCGCCAGCAGCCCCCCCCCGACTAGCGGGGGGAACACCGGGGAGCTGTTTTTT
>TRBD1|TRBV14|TRBJ2-1|few
CASSQWTGETYNEQFF
TGTGCCAGCAGCCAATGGACAGGGGAAACCTACAATGAGCAGTTCTTC
>TRBD2|TRBV27|TRBJ2-7|.
CASSLVGRALYEQYF
TGTGCCAGCAGTTTGGTCGGGAGGGCCCTCTACGAGCAGTACTTC
>.|TRBV30|TRBJ1-6|.
CAWSAQGNSPLHF
TGTGCCTGGAGTGCACAGGGTAATTCACCCCTCCACTTT
>.|TRBV18|TRBJ2-2|.
CASSPHSTGELFF
TGTGCCAGCTCACCACATTCAACCGGGGAGCTGTTTTTT
>TRBD1|TRBV24-1|TRBJ2-3|.
CATSDLGTGSADTQYF
TGTGCCACCAGTGATTTGGGGACAGGGAGTGCAGATACGCAGTATTTT
>.|TRBV18|TRBJ2-3|.
CASSPEAGRDTQYF
TGTGCCAGCTCACCAGAGGCGGGGAGAGATACGCAGTATTTT
>.|TRBV6-5|TRBJ1-2|.
CASSPDINYGYTF
TGTGCCAGCAGTCCAGACATAAACTATGGCTACACCTTC